The 19 T cell receptor beta chains below all came from one sample that was sequenced in a study of CD8+CD57+ T cells in acquired aplastic anemia. Individuals selected for sequencing had exhibited CD8+CD57+ cell expansion on flow cytometry. Genomic DNA templated the TCR beta VDJ and CDR3 profiling. Each CDR3 protein gets one entry after TCRdb re-called the reads with MiXCR. The sample has roughly 200,000 distinct CDR3 sequences, 65% seen once; the top ten hold roughly 64%. The sample comprised sorted CD4+, CD8+, or CD8+CD57+ T cells (not recorded which) from PBMCs. These receptors originate from a human donor with aplastic anemia.

The V gene is TRBV19, the J gene TRBJ1-2, with 10 bases lining up with TRBD1. The germline CDR1 and CDR2 sequences are LNHDA and SQIVND (reference sequence). The ends lost 10 bases at V and 3 bases at J; junction bases unmatched: 8. The CDR3 runs 14 residues. CDR3 in amino acids: CATARDRGDYGYTF. The CDR3 region has the DNA TGTGCCACCGCACGGGACAGGGGCGACTATGGCTACACCTTC. Supplemented by reference TRBV19 and TRBJ1-2, the full variable domain reads DGGITQSPKYLFRKEGQNVTLSCEQNLNHDAMYWYRQDPGQGLRLIYYSQIVNDFQKGDIAEGYSVSREKKESFPLTVTSAQKNPTAFYLCATARDRGDYGYTFGSGTRLTVV.

Turning to this clonotype: Germline is not matched at one junction end, which may reflect a read error. This chain joins TRBV7-8 and TRBJ2-7; TRBD2 aligns across 7 bases. The CDR3 is 15 residues long. The germline CDR1 and CDR2 sequences are SGHVS and FQNEAQ. DNA of the CDR3: TGCGCCAGCAGCTTGAACAGCGGGAAATTCTACGAGCAGTACTTC. Translation gives CASSLNSGKFYEQYF.

This clonotype was seen only once. The DNA for the CDR3 is TGTGCCAGCAGCTTAAGTGCAGGGAACCACGAGCAGTACTTC. Its translation is CASSLSAGNHEQYF. The chain employs TRBV7-3 and TRBJ2-5; D might be TRBD1 (5 bases). The J call is uncertain, as TRBJ2-7 better fits the DNA end. The CDR3 sequence is 14 residues long. Germline V lookup: CDR1 SGHTA, CDR2 FQGTGA.

This clonotype was counted a few times. J is TRBJ2-7 and V is TRBV6-6; 9 bases match TRBD1. The V gene end was trimmed by 2 bases and the J gene end by 5 bases; junction bases not matched to a gene: 1. The CDR3 spans 13 residues. Germline V CDR1 and CDR2: MNHNY, SVGAGI (reference sequence). DNA of the CDR3: TGTGCCAGCAGTTACCGGGACAGGGACGAGCAGTACTTC. This encodes CASSYRDRDEQYF.

Note on this clonotype: The CDR3 ends on some other residue instead of the conserved phenylalanine or tryptophan, so this is likely a read error. The rearrangement uses TRBV29-1 and TRBJ2-5; TRBD2 matches at 11 bases. Germline V CDR1 and CDR2: SQVTM, ANQGSEA. Trimming removed 4 bases from V and 2 bases from J; junction bases left unmatched: 9. The length of the CDR3 is 16 residues. The CDR3 DNA follows: TGCAGCGTTGTAGCGGGAGGGCCAAGGGGGCAAGAGACCCAGTACTTA. Encoded protein: CSVVAGGPRGQETQYL.

The CDR3 loop reads CAIGTGTEDNSPLHF. The CDR3 DNA reads as TGTGCCATCGGGACCGGGACCGAAGATAATTCACCCCTCCACTTT. The chain combines TRBV10-3 with TRBJ1-6; possibly TRBD1 for D (5 bases). V lost 8 bases and J lost 5, with 16 bases in between. This CDR3 has 15 residues. From germline, CDR1 is ENHRY and CDR2 SYGVKD.

The chain links TRBV15 to TRBJ1-2; D is ambiguous. Per the germline V gene, CDR1 is LNHNV and CDR2 is YYDKDF (reference sequence). The V end lost 3 bases, the J end lost 4 bases, and 18 bases lay between the germline ends. The CDR3 is 16 residues long. The CDR3 bases are TGTGCCACCAGCAGGTGGACCCCTGGGCTCGTCTATGGCTACACCTTC. Protein sequence: CATSRWTPGLVYGYTF. Combining the CDR3 with reference TRBV15 and TRBJ1-2 gives the whole variable domain DAMVIQNPRYQVTQFGKPVTLSCSQTLNHNVMYWYQQKSSQAPKLLFHYYDKDFNNEADTPDNFQSRRPNTSFCFLDIRSPGLGDTAMYLCATSRWTPGLVYGYTFGSGTRLTVV.

Details on this clonotype: A read error may produce the germline difference seen at one junction end. J is TRBJ1-2 and V is TRBV29-1; D remains ambiguous. The CDR3 runs 13 residues. Per germline, CDR1 SQVTM and CDR2 ANQGSEA. The CDR3: CSAEDGISYGYTF. CDR3 DNA: TGCAGCGCTGAAGATGGGATTAGCTATGGCTACACCTTC.

Concerning this clonotype: One end of the junction does not line up with germline, which may come from a read error. This rearrangement joins TRBV7-3 to TRBJ2-1; D uncertain. This CDR3 is 12 amino acids long. Germline-derived CDR1 and CDR2 are SGHTA and FQGTGA. The chain's CDR3 is CASGLIGNEQFF. The CDR3 DNA is TGTGCCAGCGGCTTAATTGGCAATGAGCAGTTCTTC.

The J gene is TRBJ2-5, the V gene TRBV4-1, with 7 bases lining up with TRBD1. The CDR3 covers 14 residues. J gave up 2 bases and V 4 bases, and 4 bases lay outside the gene matches. The germline V gene has CDR1 MGHRA and CDR2 YSYEKL. CDR3 residues: CASSLSTGQETQYF. CDR3 DNA sequence: TGCGCCAGCAGCCTTTCGACAGGGCAAGAGACCCAGTACTTC.

This chain uses TRBV19 with TRBJ1-2, with 8 bases lining up with TRBD1. Germline-derived CDR1 and CDR2 are LNHDA and SQIVND (reference sequence). The CDR3 has 12 residues. J was trimmed by 7 bases and V by 6 bases; bases with no gene match: 4. CDR3 protein: CASRGGQAGYTF. The DNA for the CDR3 is TGTGCCAGTAGGGGGGGACAGGCTGGCTACACCTTC.

Here the CDR3 DNA reads TGTGCCACCAGTGATTGGATCGAGACGAAAGAGACCCAGTACTTC. This translates into CATSDWIETKETQYF. J is TRBJ2-5 and V is TRBV24-1; D ambiguous. Per germline, CDR1 KGHDR and CDR2 SFDVKD. The CDR3 covers 15 residues. Trimming took off 2 bases at V and 3 bases at J, with 12 bases between the two ends.

The chain couples TRBV6-4 to TRBJ2-2, with a tentative D call TRBD1 (6 bases). The germline CDR1 and CDR2 sequences are MRHNA and SNTAGT. The CDR3 consists of 13 residues. V was trimmed by 8 bases and J by 5 bases, leaving 12 bases between them. The CDR3 loop reads CASSQQGTGELFF. CDR3 in DNA: TGTGCCAGCTCCCAACAGGGAACCGGGGAGCTGTTTTTT.

The CDR3: CASDSLDGGPPSEQYF. The CDR3 nucleotides read TGTGCCAGCGACTCCCTTGACGGGGGGCCCCCCTCGGAGCAGTACTTC. The chain carries TRBV6-6 and TRBJ2-7; perhaps TRBD2 as D (7 bases). The CDR3 spans 16 residues. Germline loops: CDR1 MNHNY, CDR2 SVGAGI (reference sequence). V dropped 8 bases and J dropped 7 bases, with 27 bases sitting between them.

The chain has TRBV20-1 and TRBJ1-1; tentatively, D is TRBD1 (6 bases). V was pared by 6 bases and J by 5 bases, with 16 bases between. CDR3 length: 13 amino acids. Germline assignment: CDR1 DFQATT and CDR2 SNEGSKA (reference sequence). The DNA for the CDR3 is TGCAGTGCCATACTCAGGGGTGAAACTGAAGCTTTCTTT. Translating gives CSAILRGETEAFF.

The CDR3 coding sequence is TGTGCCAGCAGCCAAGAGGGGCCTTGGGAGTACTTC. This gives the protein CASSQEGPWEYF. V gene TRBV11-2 combines with J gene TRBJ2-5; possibly TRBD1 or TRBD2 for D (5 bases each). V lost 5 bases, J lost 12 bases, and 16 bases lay in between. Per the germline V gene, CDR1 is SGHAT and CDR2 is FQNNGV. CDR3 length: 12 amino acids.

This chain joins TRBV20-1 and TRBJ2-5, with 9 bases aligning to TRBD2. V lost 0 bases and J lost 1; bases outside the gene matches: 3. The V gene's germline CDR1 is DFQATT and CDR2 SNEGSKA (reference sequence). The length of the CDR3 is 15 residues. The CDR3: CSARDGGRAQETQYF. The CDR3 DNA follows: TGCAGTGCTAGAGATGGCGGGAGGGCCCAAGAGACCCAGTACTTC.

There are many counts of this clonotype. V is TRBV9 and J is TRBJ1-1; perhaps TRBD1 as D (5 bases). CDR3 length equals 15 residues. Germline V gene sequence: CDR1 SGDLS, CDR2 YYNGEE. Trimming stripped 1 base from V and 3 bases from J, with 13 bases between. The CDR3 DNA sequence: TGTGCCAGCAGCGTATCGGCAGGGCTAGACACTGAAGCTTTCTTT. Protein product: CASSVSAGLDTEAFF.

This clonotype was counted between two and nine times. The chain has TRBV5-5 and TRBJ2-3; unclear D gene. Germline loops: CDR1 SGHKS, CDR2 YYEKEE (reference sequence). The V and J ends lost 0 bases and 5 bases respectively, with 4 bases between them. The CDR3 totals 12 residues. The CDR3 DNA sequence: TGTGCCAGCAGCTTGGGCGTAGATACGCAGTATTTT. The encoded protein is CASSLGVDTQYF.